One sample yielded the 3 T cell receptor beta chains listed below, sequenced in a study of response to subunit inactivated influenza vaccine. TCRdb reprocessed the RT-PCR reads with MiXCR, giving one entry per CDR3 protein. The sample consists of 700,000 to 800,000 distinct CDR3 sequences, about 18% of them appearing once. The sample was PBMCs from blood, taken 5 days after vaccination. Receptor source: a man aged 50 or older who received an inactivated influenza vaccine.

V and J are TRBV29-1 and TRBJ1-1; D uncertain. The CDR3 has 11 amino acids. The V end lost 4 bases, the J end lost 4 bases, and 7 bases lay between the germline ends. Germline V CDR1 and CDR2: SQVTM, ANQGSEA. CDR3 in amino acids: CSVVASTEAFF. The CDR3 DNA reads TGCAGCGTTGTTGCCAGCACTGAAGCTTTCTTT.

CDR3: CASSLERASTDTQYF. The CDR3, as DNA: TGCGCCAGCAGCTTGGAAAGGGCAAGCACAGATACGCAGTATTTT. The rearrangement joins TRBV5-1 to TRBJ2-3, with unresolved D. V was trimmed by 0 bases and J by 0 bases, leaving 8 bases between them. Germline loops: CDR1 SGHRS, CDR2 YFSETQ. The CDR3 covers 15 residues.

The CDR3 DNA is TGTGCCAGCAGGAGGACCGGCAGGGATTCACCCCTCCACTTT. Translated, it gives CASRRTGRDSPLHF. V gene TRBV7-2 combines with J gene TRBJ1-6; possibly TRBD1 for D (5 bases). V was shortened by 6 bases and J by 8 bases, with 14 bases between the two germline ends. In germline, CDR1 is SGHTA, CDR2 FQGNSA. The CDR3 length is 14 residues.